A single sample gave rise to the 7 T cell receptor beta chains below, sequenced in a study of cytomegalovirus exposure and HLA in healthy donors. 13 Jbeta primers and 60 Vbeta primers were used for the PCR. Assay used: immunoSEQ multiplex PCR; TCRdb lists only in-frame clones, some missing. The sample contains about 120,000 clones, 50% to 65% of which appear only once. The sequenced material came from PBMCs. These receptors originate from a man between 35 and 55 years old in good health and CMV-seropositive.

The CDR3 protein is CASSSRRDSLWQFF. In nucleotides, the CDR3 is TGTGCCAGTAGCTCACGCCGGGACTCCCTGTGGCAGTTCTTC. This rearrangement joins TRBV19 to TRBJ2-1; D possibly corresponds to TRBD2 (6 bases). The CDR3 length is 14 residues. Between the trimmed V and J ends, which lost 6 bases and 12 bases, there was a span of 21 bases. Germline V gene data show CDR1 as LNHDA and CDR2 as SQIVND (reference sequence). The full variable domain, completed using reference TRBV19 and TRBJ2-1, is DGGITQSPKYLFRKEGQNVTLSCEQNLNHDAMYWYRQDPGQGLRLIYYSQIVNDFQKGDIAEGYSVSREKKESFPLTVTSAQKNPTAFYLCASSSRRDSLWQFFGPGTRLTVL.

The chain employs TRBV30 and TRBJ2-5; TRBD1 might be the D (5 bases). The J call may be incorrect, as the DNA end agrees better with TRBJ2-7. The CDR3 is 13 amino acids. Per germline, CDR1 GTSNPN and CDR2 SVGIG (reference sequence). CDR3 residues: CAWSPRQTYEQYF. The CDR3 bases are TGTGCCTGGAGCCCTAGACAGACCTACGAGCAGTACTTC.

The V gene is TRBV2, the J gene TRBJ1-2; tentative D call: TRBD1 (6 bases). Germline V gives CDR1 SNHLY, CDR2 FYNNEI. Deletions cut 2 bases from V and 2 bases from J, with 9 bases between. CDR3 length: 14 amino acids. CDR3 sequence: CASSEHRENYGYTF. The CDR3, as DNA: TGTGCCAGCAGTGAACACAGGGAGAACTATGGCTACACCTTC.

This chain joins TRBV7-6 and TRBJ1-3; TRBD1 aligns across 8 bases. CDR3 length: 17 residues. With 3 bases clipped from V and 0 bases from J, the junction kept 7 bases outside the gene matches. Germline values: CDR1 SGHVS, CDR2 FNYEAQ. The CDR3 bases are TGTGCCAGCAGCTTCCGGGACAGGAGCCTCTCTGGAAACACCATATATTTT. Protein: CASSFRDRSLSGNTIYF.

J is TRBJ1-2 and V is TRBV18; 7 bases fit TRBD1. This CDR3 region has 16 residues. V lost 6 bases and J lost 4; bases outside the gene matches: 14. Germline loops: CDR1 KGHSH, CDR2 LQKENI. For the CDR3, the DNA is TGTGCCAGCTCCCTTTCGGAGGGGGCGGTAGGCTATGGCTACACCTTC. Translation gives CASSLSEGAVGYGYTF.

This clone was seen a few times. The V gene is TRBV5-5, the J gene TRBJ2-7; D is uncertain. The CDR3 loop spans 13 amino acids. Germline CDR1 is SGHKS and CDR2 is YYEKEE (reference sequence). Deletions cut 1 base from V and 0 bases from J, with 5 bases between. The CDR3 nucleotides are TGTGCCAGCAGCTTGACAGACTCCTACGAGCAGTACTTC. It encodes CASSLTDSYEQYF.

V usage is TRBV14 and J usage is TRBJ2-3, with 14 nucleotides matching TRBD2. The CDR3 totals 15 residues. The V and J ends lost 4 bases and 5 bases, in that order; junction bases with no gene match: 2. The germline gives CDR1 SGHDN, CDR2 FVKESK. The CDR3: CASSPGLAGVDTQYF. The CDR3 DNA reads as TGTGCCAGCAGCCCGGGACTAGCGGGAGTAGATACGCAGTATTTT.